Listed here are 11 T cell receptor beta chains from one sample, sequenced in a study of Graves' ophthalmopathy and Graves' hyperthyroidism. From RNA, the CDR3 regions of TCR beta chains were amplified and sequenced. Scientists carried out first-round RT-PCR using HTBI primers and then a second-round multiplex PCR. Each CDR3 protein is one row after TCRdb ran MiXCR on the multiplex PCR reads. The table has 1 million to 1.3 million distinct CDR3 sequences, less than 45% seen once. The sample consisted of peripheral blood or thyroid tissue (not recorded which). Source of these receptors: an adult man with Graves' hyperthyroidism.

This clonotype appeared a few times. The CDR3 sequence: CASSQALQGAHEQYF. The CDR3, as DNA: TGCGCCAGCAGCCAAGCATTACAGGGGGCTCACGAGCAGTACTTC. The genes are TRBV4-1 and TRBJ2-7; 9 nucleotides match TRBD1. CDR1 and CDR2 (germline): MGHRA, YSYEKL. This CDR3 comprises 15 residues. Losses at the gene ends were 1 base for V and 5 bases for J; bases not matched to a gene: 6.

This clonotype was picked up a small number of times. DNA for the CDR3: TGTGCCAGCAGCCACCAGGACAGTGATAATTCACCCCTCCACTTT. Amino acids: CASSHQDSDNSPLHF. The rearrangement links TRBV24-1 to TRBJ1-6; perhaps TRBD1 as D (6 bases). Germline assignment: CDR1 KGHDR and CDR2 SFDVKD. The CDR3 has 15 amino acids. V shed 11 bases and J shed 5 bases, with 18 bases lying between them.

In the case of this clonotype: One base away lies a much larger clone, so this may be a sequencing read error. V and J are TRBV7-2 and TRBJ2-5; D gene unclear. The V end was cut by 3 bases, the J end by 12 bases, with 11 bases between. The CDR3 extends over 11 amino acids. CDR1 is SGHTA and CDR2 is FQGNSA in the germline V gene. The CDR3 loop reads CASSFGPEEYF. The DNA of the CDR3 is TGTGCCAGCAGCTTCGGGCCGGAAGAGTACTTC.

CDR3 region: CASSLSTVLRSGANVLTF. In DNA, the CDR3 is TGCGCCAGCAGCTTATCGACAGTTCTCCGCTCTGGGGCCAACGTCCTGACTTTC. The V and J genes are TRBV5-1 and TRBJ2-6; the D gene is possibly TRBD1 (5 bases). The CDR3 sequence is 18 residues long. Trimming took off 2 bases at V and 0 bases at J, with 15 bases between the two ends. CDR1 and CDR2 from the germline V gene are SGHRS and YFSETQ.

The chain has TRBV30 and TRBJ2-7; unclear D gene. The CDR3 totals 14 residues. Germline CDR1 reads GTSNPN; CDR2 reads SVGIG (reference sequence). V was trimmed by 2 bases and J by 0 bases, leaving 11 bases between them. CDR3 in DNA: TGTGCCTGGAGTTTAGGGTCACACTCCTACGAGCAGTACTTC. This translates into CAWSLGSHSYEQYF.

This clonotype was picked up many times. This sequence joins TRBV20-1 and TRBJ2-5; D may be TRBD2 (6 bases). V was cut by 3 bases and J by 5 bases, with 13 bases left in between. Germline loops: CDR1 DFQATT, CDR2 SNEGSKA (reference sequence). The CDR3 consists of 13 residues. CDR3 residues: CSASPEGQETQYF. The CDR3, as DNA: TGCAGTGCTAGCCCGGAGGGCCAGGAGACCCAGTACTTC.

The V call is TRBV7-6, the J call TRBJ2-2; D perhaps matches TRBD2 (5 bases). Between the trimmed V and J ends, which lost 0 bases and 5 bases, there was a span of 10 bases. Looked up from germline, CDR1 is SGHVS and CDR2 is FNYEAQ. This CDR3 has 15 amino acids. The CDR3 loop is CASSLAGVWTGELFF. The DNA for the CDR3 is TGTGCCAGCAGCTTAGCGGGAGTATGGACCGGGGAGCTGTTTTTT.

The table lists this clonotype with many counts. The J gene is TRBJ1-2, the V gene TRBV29-1, with D unclear. Germline V gives CDR1 SQVTM, CDR2 ANQGSEA. Between the trimmed V and J ends, which lost 0 bases and 7 bases, there was a span of 21 bases. This CDR3 is 16 amino acids long. CDR3 sequence reads: CSVEEWTRRLWSGYTF. In nucleotides, the CDR3 is TGCAGCGTTGAAGAATGGACCCGCCGTTTATGGTCTGGCTACACCTTC.

This chain connects TRBV24-1 to TRBJ2-6, with TRBD2 as a possible D gene (6 bases). With 4 bases removed from V and 1 base from J, the gap between germline ends came to 16 bases. The CDR3 length is 18 residues. Germline V lookup: CDR1 KGHDR, CDR2 SFDVKD. The CDR3 is CATSEASVEQSGANVLTF. The CDR3 coding sequence is TGTGCCACCAGTGAGGCTAGCGTTGAGCAATCTGGGGCCAACGTCCTGACTTTC.

This clonotype was recorded many times. The chain carries TRBV2 and TRBJ1-5, with 9 bases that match TRBD1. The junction had 2 bases not matched to a gene; V was cut back by 3 bases and J by 5 bases. Germline lookup yields CDR1 SNHLY and CDR2 FYNNEI. The CDR3 is 14 residues long. CDR3 bases: TGTGCCAGCAGTGAGGGGACAGGGCATCAGCCCCAGCATTTT. This translates into CASSEGTGHQPQHF.

The CDR3 DNA sequence: TGCAGTATTGGGGGACTCGAAGCTTTCTTT. Encoded protein: CSIGGLEAFF. The V and J genes are TRBV20-1 and TRBJ1-1; a possible D gene is TRBD1 (5 bases). This CDR3 comprises 10 residues. Trimming removed 8 bases from V and 8 bases from J, with 12 bases in between. CDR1 is DFQATT and CDR2 is SNEGSKA in the germline V gene (reference sequence).